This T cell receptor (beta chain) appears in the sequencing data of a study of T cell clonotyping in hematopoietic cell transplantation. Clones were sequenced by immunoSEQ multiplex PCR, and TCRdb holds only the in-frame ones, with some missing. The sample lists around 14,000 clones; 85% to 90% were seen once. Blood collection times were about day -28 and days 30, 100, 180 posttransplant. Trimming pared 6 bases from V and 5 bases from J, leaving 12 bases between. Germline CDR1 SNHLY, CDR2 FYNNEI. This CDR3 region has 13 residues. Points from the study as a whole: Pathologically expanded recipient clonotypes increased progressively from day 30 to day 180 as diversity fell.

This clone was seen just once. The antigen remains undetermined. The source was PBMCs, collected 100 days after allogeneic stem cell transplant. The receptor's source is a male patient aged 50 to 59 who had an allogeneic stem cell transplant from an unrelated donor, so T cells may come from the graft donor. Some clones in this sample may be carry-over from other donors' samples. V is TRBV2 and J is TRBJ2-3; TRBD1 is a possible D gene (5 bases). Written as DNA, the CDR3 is TGTGCCAGCAGGGTCACAGGTGGAGATACGCAGTATTTT. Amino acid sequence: CASRVTGGDTQYF.